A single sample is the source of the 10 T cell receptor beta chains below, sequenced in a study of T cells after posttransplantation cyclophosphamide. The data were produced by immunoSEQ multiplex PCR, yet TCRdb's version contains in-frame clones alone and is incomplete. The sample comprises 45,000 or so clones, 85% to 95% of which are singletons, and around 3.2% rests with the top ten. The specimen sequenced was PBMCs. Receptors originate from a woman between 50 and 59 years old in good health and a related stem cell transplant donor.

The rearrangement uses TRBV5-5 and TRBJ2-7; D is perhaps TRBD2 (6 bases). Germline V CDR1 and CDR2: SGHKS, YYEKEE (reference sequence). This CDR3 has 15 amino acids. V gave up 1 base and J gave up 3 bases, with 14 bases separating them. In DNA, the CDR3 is TGTGCCAGCAGCTTGTGGTCGGGAGCTCTCTACGAGCAGTACTTC. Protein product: CASSLWSGALYEQYF.

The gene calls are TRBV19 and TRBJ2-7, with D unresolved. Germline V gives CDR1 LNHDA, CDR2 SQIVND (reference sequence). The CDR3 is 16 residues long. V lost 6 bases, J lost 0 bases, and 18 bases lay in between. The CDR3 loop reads CASSRFVAESSYEQYF. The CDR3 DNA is TGTGCCAGTAGCCGGTTTGTCGCTGAGAGCTCCTACGAGCAGTACTTC. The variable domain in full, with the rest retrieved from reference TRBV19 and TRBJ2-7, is DGGITQSPKYLFRKEGQNVTLSCEQNLNHDAMYWYRQDPGQGLRLIYYSQIVNDFQKGDIAEGYSVSREKKESFPLTVTSAQKNPTAFYLCASSRFVAESSYEQYFGPGTRLTVT.

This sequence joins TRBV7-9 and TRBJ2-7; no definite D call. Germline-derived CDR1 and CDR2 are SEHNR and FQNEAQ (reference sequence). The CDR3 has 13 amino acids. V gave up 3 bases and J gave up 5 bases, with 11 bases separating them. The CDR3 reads CASSFGQSNEQYF. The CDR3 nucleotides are TGTGCCAGCAGCTTTGGCCAGTCCAACGAGCAGTACTTC.

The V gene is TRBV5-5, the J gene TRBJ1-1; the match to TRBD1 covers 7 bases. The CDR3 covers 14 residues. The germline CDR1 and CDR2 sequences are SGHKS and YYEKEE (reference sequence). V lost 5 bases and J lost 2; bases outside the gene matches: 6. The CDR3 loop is CASRTGEINTEAFF. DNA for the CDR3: TGTGCCAGCAGAACAGGGGAGATTAACACTGAAGCTTTCTTT.

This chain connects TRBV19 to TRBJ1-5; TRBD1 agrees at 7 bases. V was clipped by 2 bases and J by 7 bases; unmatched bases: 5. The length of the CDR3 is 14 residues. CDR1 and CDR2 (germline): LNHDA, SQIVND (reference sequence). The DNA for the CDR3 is TGTGCCAGTAGTATAAGGGGGCAAAGGCAGCCCCAGCATTTT. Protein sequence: CASSIRGQRQPQHF. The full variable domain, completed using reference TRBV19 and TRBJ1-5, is DGGITQSPKYLFRKEGQNVTLSCEQNLNHDAMYWYRQDPGQGLRLIYYSQIVNDFQKGDIAEGYSVSREKKESFPLTVTSAQKNPTAFYLCASSIRGQRQPQHFGDGTRLSIL.

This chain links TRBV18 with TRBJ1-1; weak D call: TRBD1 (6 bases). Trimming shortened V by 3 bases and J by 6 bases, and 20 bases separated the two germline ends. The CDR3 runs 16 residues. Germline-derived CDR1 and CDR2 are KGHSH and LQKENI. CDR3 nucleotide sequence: TGTGCCAGCTCACCCGAGATGAACAGGGCTAGCTCTGAAGCTTTCTTT. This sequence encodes CASSPEMNRASSEAFF.

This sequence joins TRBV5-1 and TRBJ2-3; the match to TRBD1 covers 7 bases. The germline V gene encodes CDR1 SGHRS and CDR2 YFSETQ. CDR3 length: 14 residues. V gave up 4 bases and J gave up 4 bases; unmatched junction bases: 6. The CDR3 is CASSMGQMADTQYF. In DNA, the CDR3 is TGCGCCAGCAGCATGGGACAGATGGCAGATACGCAGTATTTT. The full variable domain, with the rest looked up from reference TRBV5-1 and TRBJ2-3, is KAGVTQTPRYLIKTRGQQVTLSCSPISGHRSVSWYQQTPGQGLQFLFEYFSETQRNKGNFPGRFSGRQFSNSRSEMNVSTLELGDSALYLCASSMGQMADTQYFGPGTRLTVL.

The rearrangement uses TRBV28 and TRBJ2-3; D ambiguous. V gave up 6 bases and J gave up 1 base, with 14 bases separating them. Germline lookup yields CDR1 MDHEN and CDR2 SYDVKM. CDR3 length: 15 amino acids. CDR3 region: CASSPFKLGTDTQYF. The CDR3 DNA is TGTGCCAGCAGCCCCTTCAAGCTGGGCACAGATACGCAGTATTTT.

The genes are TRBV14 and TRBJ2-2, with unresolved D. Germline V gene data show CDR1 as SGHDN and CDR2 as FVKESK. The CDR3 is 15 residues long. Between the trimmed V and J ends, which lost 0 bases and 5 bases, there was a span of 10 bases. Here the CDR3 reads CASSQDSRLTGELFF. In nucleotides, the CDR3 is TGTGCCAGCAGCCAAGATAGCCGCTTAACCGGGGAGCTGTTTTTT.

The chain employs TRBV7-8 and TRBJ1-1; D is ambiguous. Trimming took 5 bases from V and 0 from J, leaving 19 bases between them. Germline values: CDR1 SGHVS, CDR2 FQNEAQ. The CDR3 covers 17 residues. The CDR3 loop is CASSLPQSASVNTEAFF. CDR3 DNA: TGTGCCAGCAGCCTCCCTCAGTCCGCCTCAGTGAACACTGAAGCTTTCTTT. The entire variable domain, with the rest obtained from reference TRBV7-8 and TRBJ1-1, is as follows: GAGVSQSPRYKVAKRGQDVALRCDPISGHVSLFWYQQALGQGPEFLTYFQNEAQLDKSGLPSDRFFAERPEGSVSTLKIQRTQQEDSAVYLCASSLPQSASVNTEAFFGQGTRLTVV.